These T cell receptor beta chains were read from a single sample in a study of T cells in Graves' hyperthyroidism and ophthalmopathy. TCRdb fed the multiplex PCR reads into MiXCR, producing one record per CDR3 protein. In the table there are over 700,000 distinct CDR3 sequences, around 20% of which are singletons. Material: blood. All receptors derive from a woman in her forties or fifties with Graves' hyperthyroidism that later progressed to Graves' ophthalmopathy. Each CDR3 is given with its conserved first and last residue. Clone size, where shown, is once, few, many, or a class for clones that have expanded.

V | size | CDR3
TRBV19 | . | CASSPTSNEQFF
TRBV7-9 | . | CASSPALQGDYGYTF
TRBV2 | many | CASSGLSDTQYF
TRBV10-2 | . | CASRGGTGSQPQHF
TRBV3-1 | many | CASSQDWVVSGGCEQFF
TRBV20-1 | many | CSAEKMTGTYGYTF
TRBV9 | . | CASRGGAGGPIDTQYF
TRBV6-1 | . | CASSATGGGRSKLFF
TRBV10-3 | few | CASETGTGYNEQFF
TRBV7-3 | . | CASSLGTAGEAQYF
TRBV29-1 | few | CSVEVGQYNEQFF
TRBV6-5 | many | CASSYWGRTSRGAEAFF
TRBV7-7 | many | CASSLAWTANTGELFF
TRBV9 | . | CASSVGGYLNTEAFF
TRBV27 | . | CASSLTGTGGYYNSPLHF
TRBV5-8 | few | CASSLEEWDRNTGELFF
TRBV7-2 | few | CASSPLRGDQPQHF
TRBV12-3/TRBV12-4 | many | CASSLGIDSYGGYTF
TRBV19 | . | CASNTPRDYTRGGHQETQYF
TRBV5-4 | . | CASSDRDRGTGANVLTF
TRBV12-3/TRBV12-4 | . | CASSTQAGRMGETQYF
TRBV20-1 | . | CSARDGQTQETQYF
TRBV7-9 | . | CASSLDELLAGTGELFF
TRBV9 | few | CASSVGLAGGQYNEQFF
TRBV7-2 | . | CASSLGSHGYTF
TRBV29-1 | . | CSVEAKGNTIYF
TRBV19 | . | CASSQGLSSRPQHF
TRBV27 | . | CASSSGFWGNSPLHF
TRBV10-2 | few | CASWGLDTGELFF
TRBV12-3/TRBV12-4 | many | CASSPGRMGNTEAFF
TRBV11-2 | many | CASSLGPGGGAGETQYF
TRBV12-3/TRBV12-4 | few | CASSLGTPGGDTQYF
TRBV5-1 | few | CASSAGQGDPNTGELFF
TRBV30 | . | CAWSDQIMDTEAFF
TRBV30 | many | CAWSDIYLYEQYF
TRBV28 | . | CASSLRGWGAGNTIYF
TRBV14 | few | CASSQAPADTQYF
TRBV5-6 | many | CASSLVTHNTEAFF
TRBV15 | few | CATSRDYRDRNTGELFF
TRBV20-1 | many | CSASPGRLNTEAFF
TRBV5-1 | few | CASSGGQGGPYGYTF
TRBV11-2 | many | CASSFSSTGQVEQFF
TRBV12-3/TRBV12-4 | many | CASSTGQGRKGYTF
TRBV30 | few | CGLRPGNSPLHF
TRBV11-3 | few | CASSPGTSEEQFF
TRBV5-1 | few | CASSLSGGRGNEKLFF
TRBV29-1 | . | CSVELGQRPPYEQYF
TRBV20-1 | . | CSARDRLRTEAFF
TRBV12-3/TRBV12-4 | few | CASSGRDRRPPRYGYTF
TRBV6-1 | . | CASSVQGRTDTQYF